These T cell receptor beta chains were read from a single sample in a study of blood T cell repertoires in COVID-19. TCRdb keeps only in-frame clones here, not all; method: immunoSEQ multiplex PCR. The sample yields about 110,000 clones, 69% seen once. The specimen was peripheral blood. Receptors were obtained from a man older than 75 with acute or convalescent COVID-19. The CDR3 runs from the conserved cysteine through the conserved F or W.

TRBV11-2,TRBJ2-3,CASSSAGGPTDTQYF
TRBV28,TRBJ2-3,CASSSPWGGDTDTQYF
TRBV7-2,TRBJ1-5,CASSLDSTNQPQHF
TRBV19,TRBJ2-5,CALGEVAEETQYF
TRBV19,TRBJ1-5,CASIRAGGPMEPQHF
TRBV7-3,TRBJ2-2,CASSLNIGTGSDTGELFF
TRBV28,TRBJ2-3,CASSLPAGGTDTQYF
TRBV24-1,TRBJ2-2,CATSDWGQGNTGELFF
TRBV7-9,TRBJ2-7,CASSSYGVTLSYEQYF
TRBV19,TRBJ2-1,CASSIESTSGAYNEQFF